The table lists the clone carrying this T cell receptor beta chain with a few counts. What it recognizes is unknown. This sample was included in a study of T-cell memory formation after mild COVID-19. Study-wide results and caveats: Pre-infection memory contained some responding clones, which suggested that cross-reactive memory had joined.

The CDR3 is made up of 16 amino acids. The V gene end was trimmed by 4 bases and the J gene end by 5 bases; junction bases not matched to a gene: 11. Using constant-segment primers, 5'RACE produced TCR alpha and TCR beta cDNA libraries carrying sample barcodes and UMIs. TCRdb analysed the 5' RACE reads with MiXCR anew, one entry per CDR3 protein. This sample has 300,000 to 400,000 distinct CDR3 sequences, with approximately 12% found just once. Sequencing was done on a sample of PBMCs or a T cell subset sorted from them (not recorded which). The TCR originated in a man between 18 and 29 years old who had mild COVID-19 (a few samples of this study predate the infection). Cell type and time point are not known. The chain couples TRBV12-3 or TRBV12-4 to TRBJ2-5; 9 positions agree with TRBD1. The CDR3 reads CASSSPGQGVGETQYF. CDR3 DNA sequence: TGTGCCAGCAGTTCGCCGGGACAGGGCGTGGGGGAGACCCAGTACTTC.